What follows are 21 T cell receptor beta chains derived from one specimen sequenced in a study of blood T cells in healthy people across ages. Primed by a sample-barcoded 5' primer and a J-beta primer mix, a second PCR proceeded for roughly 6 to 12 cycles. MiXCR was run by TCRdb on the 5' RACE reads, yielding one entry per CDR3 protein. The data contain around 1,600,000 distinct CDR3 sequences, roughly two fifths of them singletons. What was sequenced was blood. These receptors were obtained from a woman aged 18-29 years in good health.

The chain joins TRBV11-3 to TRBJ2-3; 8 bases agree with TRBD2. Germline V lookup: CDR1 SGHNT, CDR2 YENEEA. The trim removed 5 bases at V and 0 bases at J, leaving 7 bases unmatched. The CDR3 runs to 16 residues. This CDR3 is CASSTGGAASTDTQYF. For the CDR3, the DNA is TGTGCCAGCAGCACGGGGGGGGCAGCGAGCACAGATACGCAGTATTTT.

The chain's CDR3 is CASGPGTGGSFGSTDTQYF. For the CDR3, the DNA is TGTGCTAGTGGTCCCGGGACAGGGGGGAGTTTTGGCAGCACAGATACGCAGTATTTT. The rearrangement joins TRBV12-5 to TRBJ2-3; 11 bases are a match to TRBD1. This CDR3 has 19 amino acids. The V segment lost 5 bases and the J segment 0 bases; nucleotides outside the gene matches: 13. Germline values: CDR1 LGHNT, CDR2 FRNRAP.

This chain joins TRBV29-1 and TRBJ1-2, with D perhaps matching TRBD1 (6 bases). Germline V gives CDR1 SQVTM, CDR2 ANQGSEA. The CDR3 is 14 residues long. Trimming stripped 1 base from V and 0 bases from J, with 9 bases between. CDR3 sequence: CSVEGTAANYGYTF. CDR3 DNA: TGCAGCGTTGAAGGGACAGCAGCTAACTATGGCTACACCTTC.

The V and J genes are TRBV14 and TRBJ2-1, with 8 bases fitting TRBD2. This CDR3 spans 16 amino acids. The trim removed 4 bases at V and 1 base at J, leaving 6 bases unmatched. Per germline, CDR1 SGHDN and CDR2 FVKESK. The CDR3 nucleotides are TGTGCCAGCAGCCTGCTCGGGGGGGCATCCTACAATGAGCAGTTCTTC. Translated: CASSLLGGASYNEQFF.

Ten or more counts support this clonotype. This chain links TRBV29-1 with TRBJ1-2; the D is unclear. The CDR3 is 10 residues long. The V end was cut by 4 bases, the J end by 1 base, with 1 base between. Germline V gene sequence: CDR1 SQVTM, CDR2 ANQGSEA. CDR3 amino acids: CSVGNYGYTF. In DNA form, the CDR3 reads TGCAGCGTTGGTAACTATGGCTACACCTTC.

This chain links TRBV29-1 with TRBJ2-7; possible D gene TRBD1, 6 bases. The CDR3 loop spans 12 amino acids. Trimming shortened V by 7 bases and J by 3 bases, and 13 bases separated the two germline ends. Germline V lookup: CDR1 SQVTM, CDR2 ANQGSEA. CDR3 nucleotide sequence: TGCAGCGCCTGGGGGCAGGGCTACGAGCAGTACTTC. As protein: CSAWGQGYEQYF.

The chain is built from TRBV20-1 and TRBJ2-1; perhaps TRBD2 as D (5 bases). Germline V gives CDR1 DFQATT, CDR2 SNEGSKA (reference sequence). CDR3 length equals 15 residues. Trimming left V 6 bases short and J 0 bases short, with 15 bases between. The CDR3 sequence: CSAPLERSSYNEQFF. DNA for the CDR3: TGCAGTGCGCCGCTAGAGCGGAGCTCCTACAATGAGCAGTTCTTC.

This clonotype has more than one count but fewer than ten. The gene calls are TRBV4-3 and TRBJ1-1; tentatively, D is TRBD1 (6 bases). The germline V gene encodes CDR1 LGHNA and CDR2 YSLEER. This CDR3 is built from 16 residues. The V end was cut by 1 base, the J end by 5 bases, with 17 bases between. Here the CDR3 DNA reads TGCGCCAGCAGCCAAGCGAGGGCCAGGGGTTGGACTGAAGCTTTCTTT. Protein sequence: CASSQARARGWTEAFF.

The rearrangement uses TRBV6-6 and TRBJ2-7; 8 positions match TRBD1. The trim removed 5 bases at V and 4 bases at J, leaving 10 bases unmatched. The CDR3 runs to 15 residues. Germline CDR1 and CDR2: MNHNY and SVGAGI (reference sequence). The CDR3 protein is CASSPTDRGYYEQYF. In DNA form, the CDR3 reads TGTGCCAGCAGTCCGACCGACAGGGGATATTACGAGCAGTACTTC.

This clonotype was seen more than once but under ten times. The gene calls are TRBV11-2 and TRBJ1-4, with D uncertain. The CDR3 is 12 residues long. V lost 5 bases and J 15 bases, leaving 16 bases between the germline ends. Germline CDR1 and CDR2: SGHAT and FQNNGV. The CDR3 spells CASSTPGTVLFF. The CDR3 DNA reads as TGTGCCAGCAGCACCCCCGGAACAGTTTTGTTTTTT.

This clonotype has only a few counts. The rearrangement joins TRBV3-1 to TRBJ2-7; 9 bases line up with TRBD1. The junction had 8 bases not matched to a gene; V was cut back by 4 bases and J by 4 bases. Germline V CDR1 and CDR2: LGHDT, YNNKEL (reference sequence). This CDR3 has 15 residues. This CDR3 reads CASSPYSGQGYEQYF. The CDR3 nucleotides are TGTGCCAGCAGCCCATATTCGGGACAGGGATACGAGCAGTACTTC.

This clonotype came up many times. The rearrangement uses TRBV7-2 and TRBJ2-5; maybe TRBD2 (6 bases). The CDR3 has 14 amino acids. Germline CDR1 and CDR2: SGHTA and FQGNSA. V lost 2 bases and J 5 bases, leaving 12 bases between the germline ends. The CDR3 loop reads CASSLQRGLETQYF. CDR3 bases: TGTGCCAGCAGCTTACAACGGGGGTTGGAGACCCAGTACTTC. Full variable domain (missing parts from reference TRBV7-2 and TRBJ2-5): GAGVSQSPSNKVTEKGKDVELRCDPISGHTALYWYRQSLGQGLEFLIYFQGNSAPDKSGLPSDRFSAERTGGSVSTLTIQRTQQEDSAVYLCASSLQRGLETQYFGPGTRLLVL.

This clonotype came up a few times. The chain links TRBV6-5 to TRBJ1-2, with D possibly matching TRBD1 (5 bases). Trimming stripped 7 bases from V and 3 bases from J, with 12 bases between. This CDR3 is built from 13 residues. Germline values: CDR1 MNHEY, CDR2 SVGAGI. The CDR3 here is CASTRGTDYGYTF. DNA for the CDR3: TGTGCCAGCACAAGAGGGACGGACTATGGCTACACCTTC.

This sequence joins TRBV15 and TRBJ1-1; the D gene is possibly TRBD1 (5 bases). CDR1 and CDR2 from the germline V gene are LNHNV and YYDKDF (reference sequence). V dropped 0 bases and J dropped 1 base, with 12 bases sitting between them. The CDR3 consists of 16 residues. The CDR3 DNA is TGTGCCACCAGCAGAGATCCTGGCAGGGAGAACACTGAAGCTTTCTTT. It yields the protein CATSRDPGRENTEAFF.

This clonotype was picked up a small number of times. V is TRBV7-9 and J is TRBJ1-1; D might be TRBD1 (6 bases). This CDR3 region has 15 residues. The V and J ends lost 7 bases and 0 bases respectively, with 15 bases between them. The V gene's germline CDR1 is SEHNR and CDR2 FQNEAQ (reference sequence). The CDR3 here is CASTPSDSVNTEAFF. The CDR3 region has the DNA TGTGCCAGCACCCCCTCGGACAGCGTGAACACTGAAGCTTTCTTT.

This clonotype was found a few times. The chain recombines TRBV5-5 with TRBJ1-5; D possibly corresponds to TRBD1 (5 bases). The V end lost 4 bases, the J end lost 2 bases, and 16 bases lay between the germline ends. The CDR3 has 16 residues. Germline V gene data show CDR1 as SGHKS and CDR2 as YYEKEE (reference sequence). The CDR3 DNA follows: TGTGCCAGCAGCCTTGGCAGGGTAGGCGGCAATCAGCCCCAGCATTTT. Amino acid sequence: CASSLGRVGGNQPQHF.

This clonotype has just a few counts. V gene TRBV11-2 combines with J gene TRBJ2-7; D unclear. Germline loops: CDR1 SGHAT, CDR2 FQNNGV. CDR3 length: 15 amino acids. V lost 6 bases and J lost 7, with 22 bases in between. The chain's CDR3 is CASSIVGQALTEQYF. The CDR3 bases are TGTGCCAGCAGTATAGTAGGGCAGGCGCTTACTGAGCAGTACTTC.

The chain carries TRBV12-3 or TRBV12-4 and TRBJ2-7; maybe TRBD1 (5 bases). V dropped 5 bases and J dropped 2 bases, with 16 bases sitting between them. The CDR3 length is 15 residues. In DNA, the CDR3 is TGTGCCAGCAGTCCTACTACAGGACGGGCCTACGAGCAGTACTTC. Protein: CASSPTTGRAYEQYF.

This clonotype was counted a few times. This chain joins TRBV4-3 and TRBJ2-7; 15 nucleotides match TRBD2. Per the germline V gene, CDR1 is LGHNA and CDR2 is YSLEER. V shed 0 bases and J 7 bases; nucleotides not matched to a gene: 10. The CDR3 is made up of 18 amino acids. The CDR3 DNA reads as TGCGCCAGCAGCCAAGATACGGGACTAGCGGGAGGCCCTATAGAGCAGTACTTC. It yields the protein CASSQDTGLAGGPIEQYF.

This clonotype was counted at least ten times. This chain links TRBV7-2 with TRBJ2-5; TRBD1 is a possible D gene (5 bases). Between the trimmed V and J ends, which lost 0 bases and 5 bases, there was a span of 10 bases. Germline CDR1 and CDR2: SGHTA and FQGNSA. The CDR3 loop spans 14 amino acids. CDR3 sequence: CASSLAGARETQYF. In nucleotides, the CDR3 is TGTGCCAGCAGCTTAGCAGGGGCCCGGGAGACCCAGTACTTC.

The CDR3 DNA follows: TGCAGCGTTGATGGGGGACCCGGCGAGACCCAGTACTTC. Its translation: CSVDGGPGETQYF. This sequence joins TRBV29-1 and TRBJ2-5, with D perhaps being TRBD1 or TRBD2 (5 bases each). The CDR3 is 13 residues long. Looked up from germline, CDR1 is SQVTM and CDR2 is ANQGSEA. Trimming stripped 3 bases from V and 5 bases from J, with 13 bases between.